These 23 T cell receptor beta chains came from one sample sequenced in a study of blood T cell repertoires in COVID-19. This table comes from immunoSEQ multiplex PCR, and its TCRdb copy is limited to in-frame clones, with some not included. The sample consists of about 270,000 clones, over 75% of them appearing once. The material sequenced was PBMCs or T cells enriched from blood (not recorded which). Receptors originate from a woman younger than 35 who had recovered from COVID-19.

The chain has TRBV19 and TRBJ1-5; 9 bases are shared with TRBD1. Trimming at V came to 7 bases and at J to 6 bases, leaving 7 bases not matched to a gene. The germline CDR1 and CDR2 sequences are LNHDA and SQIVND (reference sequence). This CDR3 spans 14 amino acids. The chain's CDR3 is CASTRTGVSQPQHF. The CDR3 bases are TGTGCCAGTACCCGGACAGGGGTAAGTCAGCCCCAGCATTTT.

The chain carries TRBV24-1 and TRBJ2-7; TRBD1 agrees at 11 bases. This CDR3 region has 14 residues. V was clipped by 12 bases and J by 5 bases; unmatched bases: 11. Germline loops: CDR1 KGHDR, CDR2 SFDVKD. Here the CDR3 reads CAAYTRTGGHEQYF. The CDR3 DNA is TGTGCCGCGTATACCCGGACAGGGGGCCACGAGCAGTACTTC.

The V call is TRBV28, the J call TRBJ1-2, with D possibly TRBD1 on 6 matching bases. CDR3 size: 13 residues. Trimming left V 3 bases short and J 4 bases short, with 9 bases between. From germline, CDR1 is MDHEN and CDR2 SYDVKM. The CDR3 spells CASSLTGSYGYTF. Here the CDR3 DNA reads TGTGCCAGCAGTTTGACAGGAAGCTATGGCTACACCTTC.

The chain joins TRBV18 to TRBJ2-7; D gene ambiguous. CDR3 size: 14 residues. Trimming took off 2 bases at V and 1 base at J, with 9 bases between the two ends. Germline V CDR1 and CDR2: KGHSH, LQKENI. CDR3 sequence: CASSPNPKSYEQYF. CDR3 sequence (DNA): TGTGCCAGCTCACCAAATCCTAAGTCCTACGAGCAGTACTTC.

This clone occurred once. The chain is built from TRBV7-6 and TRBJ1-1; possible D gene TRBD1, 6 bases. This CDR3 contains 14 residues. Germline loops: CDR1 SGHVS, CDR2 FNYEAQ. The V and J ends lost 1 base and 4 bases respectively, with 10 bases between them. In nucleotides, the CDR3 is TGTGCCAGCAGCTTAGGGGGGCTAGGCACTGAAGCTTTCTTT. It specifies CASSLGGLGTEAFF.

The chain recombines TRBV7-9 with TRBJ1-6; 9 bases align to TRBD1. The CDR3 runs 17 residues. The germline gives CDR1 SEHNR, CDR2 FQNEAQ (reference sequence). The V segment lost 2 bases and the J segment 11 bases; nucleotides outside the gene matches: 13. The CDR3 spells CASSLKKTGGLPPPLHF. The DNA for the CDR3 is TGTGCCAGCAGCTTAAAGAAGACAGGGGGGCTGCCCCCACCCCTCCACTTT.

This chain joins TRBV7-8 and TRBJ1-2; D is perhaps TRBD1 (6 bases). The CDR3 is 15 residues long. Germline V lookup: CDR1 SGHVS, CDR2 FQNEAQ. Trimming took off 5 bases at V and 8 bases at J, with 21 bases between the two ends. Here the CDR3 reads CASSPPGAQERGYTF. The CDR3 region has the DNA TGTGCCAGCAGCCCTCCAGGGGCCCAAGAAAGAGGCTACACCTTC.

The chain uses TRBV7-9 and TRBJ1-1; D is perhaps TRBD1 (5 bases). Trimming took 4 bases from V and 1 from J, leaving 7 bases between them. The V gene's germline CDR1 is SEHNR and CDR2 FQNEAQ (reference sequence). There are 13 residues in the CDR3. CDR3 residues: CASSSTENTEAFF. In DNA form, the CDR3 reads TGTGCCAGCAGCTCGACAGAGAACACTGAAGCTTTCTTT. The complete variable domain, with remaining parts taken from reference TRBV7-9 and TRBJ1-1, reads DTGVSQNPRHKITKRGQNVTFRCDPISEHNRLYWYRQTLGQGPEFLTYFQNEAQLEKSRLLSDRFSAERPKGSFSTLEIQRTEQGDSAMYLCASSSTENTEAFFGQGTRLTVV.

This rearrangement joins TRBV5-1 to TRBJ1-1, with a possible D match to TRBD1 (6 bases). From germline, CDR1 is SGHRS and CDR2 YFSETQ. Trimming took 0 bases from V and 2 from J, leaving 11 bases between them. The CDR3 totals 15 residues. The CDR3 spells CASSLVGGGNTEAFF. The DNA for the CDR3 is TGCGCCAGCAGCTTGGTTGGGGGCGGCAACACTGAAGCTTTCTTT.

V gene TRBV3-1 (or the pseudogene TRBV3-2) combines with J gene TRBJ1-1; maybe TRBD1 (6 bases). With 1 base removed from V and 1 base from J, the gap between germline ends came to 13 bases. CDR1 and CDR2 from the germline V gene are LGHDT and YNNKEL (reference sequence). CDR3 length: 16 residues. For the CDR3, the DNA is TGTGCCAGCAGCCAAGGGGGGACACGACAGAACACTGAAGCTTTCTTT. Translation: CASSQGGTRQNTEAFF.

The genes are TRBV9 and TRBJ2-7; TRBD2 is a possible D gene (5 bases). CDR1 is SGDLS, CDR2 YYNGEE, per germline. With 3 bases removed from V and 5 bases from J, the gap between germline ends came to 6 bases. This CDR3 has 11 amino acids. CDR3 protein: CASSEGDEQYF. For the CDR3, the DNA is TGTGCCAGCAGCGAGGGAGACGAGCAGTACTTC.

The genes are TRBV28 and TRBJ1-4; D is uncertain. CDR1 is MDHEN and CDR2 is SYDVKM in the germline V gene. V was clipped by 5 bases and J by 0 bases, with 10 bases between them. This CDR3 comprises 15 residues. The CDR3 reads CASSPYTATNEKLFF. In DNA, the CDR3 is TGTGCCAGCAGTCCTTACACCGCAACTAATGAAAAACTGTTTTTT.

The table lists this clone with a few counts. The chain has TRBV7-9 and TRBJ1-2, with a weak D call TRBD1 (6 bases). The CDR3 has 11 residues. Deletions cut 4 bases from V and 8 bases from J, with 8 bases between. Germline V gives CDR1 SEHNR, CDR2 FQNEAQ (reference sequence). The CDR3 here is CASSSGDGYTF. The DNA of the CDR3 is TGTGCCAGCAGCTCAGGGGACGGCTACACCTTC.

V gene TRBV7-6 combines with J gene TRBJ2-1; TRBD2 is a possible D gene (6 bases). The length of the CDR3 is 16 residues. V was cut by 3 bases and J by 3 bases, with 15 bases left in between. Germline CDR1 is SGHVS and CDR2 is FNYEAQ. CDR3 in DNA: TGTGCCAGCAGCTTGAGTCTAGCGAACTACTACAATGAGCAGTTCTTC. Protein: CASSLSLANYYNEQFF. The entire variable domain, with the rest obtained from reference TRBV7-6 and TRBJ2-1, is as follows: GAGVSQSPRYKVTKRGQDVALRCDPISGHVSLYWYRQALGQGPEFLTYFNYEAQQDKSGLPNDRFSAERPEGSISTLTIQRTEQRDSAMYRCASSLSLANYYNEQFFGPGTRLTVL.

The sample holds one count of this clone. V gene TRBV7-9 combines with J gene TRBJ1-1; 9 nucleotides align to TRBD1. CDR3 length: 15 amino acids. CDR1 SEHNR and CDR2 FQNEAQ come from the germline V gene (reference sequence). Trimming removed 2 bases from V and 6 bases from J; junction bases left unmatched: 7. Here the CDR3 DNA reads TGTGCCAGCAGCTTAACGGACAGGGGCACGGCTGAAGCTTTCTTT. It specifies CASSLTDRGTAEAFF.

This chain's CDR3 is CASSWGQGPTEAFF. The DNA for the CDR3 is TGCGCCAGCAGCTGGGGACAGGGTCCCACTGAAGCTTTCTTT. The genes are TRBV5-1 and TRBJ1-1; TRBD1 agrees at 9 bases. J was trimmed by 4 bases and V by 3 bases; bases with no gene match: 4. The CDR3 consists of 14 residues. Germline values: CDR1 SGHRS, CDR2 YFSETQ.

The J gene is TRBJ1-1, the V gene TRBV24-1; D may be TRBD1 (6 bases). Per the germline V gene, CDR1 is KGHDR and CDR2 is SFDVKD. The CDR3 contains 15 residues. V gave up 0 bases and J gave up 6 bases, with 13 bases separating them. The CDR3 loop reads CATSDLTGMFPEAFF. CDR3 sequence (DNA): TGTGCCACCAGTGATTTGACAGGGATGTTCCCTGAAGCTTTCTTT.

This clone was seen just once. The chain employs TRBV6-5 and TRBJ1-1; TRBD1 agrees at 9 bases. This CDR3 is 12 amino acids long. Germline CDR1 MNHEY, CDR2 SVGAGI. The V and J ends lost 6 bases and 7 bases, in that order; junction bases with no gene match: 3. The CDR3 DNA reads as TGTGCCAGCAGCCTGACAGGGGGTGAAGCTTTCTTT. Its translation: CASSLTGGEAFF.

The chain has TRBV14 and TRBJ2-5; D is ambiguous. With 2 bases removed from V and 7 bases from J, the gap between germline ends came to 11 bases. CDR3 length: 13 amino acids. The germline V gene encodes CDR1 SGHDN and CDR2 FVKESK. The CDR3 DNA sequence: TGTGCCAGCAGCCAAAGTCTATCCGGGACCCAGTACTTC. Amino acid sequence: CASSQSLSGTQYF.

Comments on this clone: At the DNA level, this CDR3 is encoded by other sequences in the same sample as well. V gene TRBV5-4 combines with J gene TRBJ1-1; D gene unclear. Per germline, CDR1 SGHNT and CDR2 YYREEE (reference sequence). The CDR3 totals 14 residues. Trimming stripped 2 bases from V and 0 bases from J, with 8 bases between. CDR3 in DNA: TGTGCCAGCAGCTTACCTCAGGTGAACACTGAAGCTTTCTTT. Protein sequence: CASSLPQVNTEAFF. The variable domain in full, with the rest retrieved from reference TRBV5-4 and TRBJ1-1, is ETGVTQSPTHLIKTRGQQVTLRCSSQSGHNTVSWYQQALGQGPQFIFQYYREEENGRGNFPPRFSGLQFPNYSSELNVNALELDDSALYLCASSLPQVNTEAFFGQGTRLTVV.

This sequence joins TRBV5-4 and TRBJ2-3; the D gene is possibly TRBD1 (6 bases). This CDR3 spans 15 amino acids. V was shortened by 4 bases and J by 1 base, with 13 bases between the two germline ends. From germline, CDR1 is SGHNT and CDR2 YYREEE (reference sequence). CDR3 protein: CASSVGGPGTDTQYF. For the CDR3, the DNA is TGTGCCAGCAGCGTAGGGGGTCCAGGCACAGATACGCAGTATTTT.

The gene calls are TRBV18 and TRBJ1-1, with 7 positions matching TRBD1. CDR1 and CDR2 (germline): KGHSH, LQKENI. This CDR3 contains 14 residues. V was clipped by 4 bases and J by 1 base; unmatched bases: 3. CDR3 loop: CASSLTGRNTEAFF. CDR3 sequence (DNA): TGTGCCAGCTCACTGACAGGGCGGAACACTGAAGCTTTCTTT.

The chain links TRBV27 to TRBJ1-1; D is possibly TRBD1 (6 bases). CDR1 MNHEY and CDR2 SMNVEV come from the germline V gene (reference sequence). Between the trimmed V and J ends, which lost 6 bases and 6 bases, there was a span of 11 bases. This CDR3 has 12 amino acids. The CDR3 nucleotides are TGTGCCAGCAGCCTACAGGGTTCTGAAGCTTTCTTT. Its translation: CASSLQGSEAFF.